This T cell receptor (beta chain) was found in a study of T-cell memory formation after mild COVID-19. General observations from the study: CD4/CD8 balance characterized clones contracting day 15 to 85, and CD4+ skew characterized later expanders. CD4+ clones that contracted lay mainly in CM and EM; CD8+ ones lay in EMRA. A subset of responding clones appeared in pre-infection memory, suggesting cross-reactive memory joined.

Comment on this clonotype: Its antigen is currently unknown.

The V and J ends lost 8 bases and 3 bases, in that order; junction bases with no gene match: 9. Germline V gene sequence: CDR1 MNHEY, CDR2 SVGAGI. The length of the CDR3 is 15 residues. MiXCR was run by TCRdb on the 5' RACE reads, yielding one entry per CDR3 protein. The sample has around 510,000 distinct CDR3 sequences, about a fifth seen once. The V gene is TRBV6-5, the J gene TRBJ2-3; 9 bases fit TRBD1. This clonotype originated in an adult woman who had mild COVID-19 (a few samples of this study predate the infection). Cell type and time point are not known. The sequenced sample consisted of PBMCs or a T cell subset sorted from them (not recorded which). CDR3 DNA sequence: TGTGCCAGCCACAGACCGGGACAGGGAACAGATACGCAGTATTTT. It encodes CASHRPGQGTDTQYF.